These 6 T cell receptor beta chains share one sample of origin, sequenced in a study of spatial heterogeneity in lung cancer. Study-level findings and limits: Intratumoral expanded alpha and beta TCR counts were found to track tumor mutation counts.

Time point defined: sample taken at primary tumor resection. Using its own MiXCR run on the 5' RACE reads, TCRdb lists one record per CDR3 protein. The sample includes fewer than 20,000 distinct CDR3 sequences, 5.5% to 6% of them seen just once. Which antigens these TCRs recognize remains unknown. Source: lung tumor tissue, taken at surgery. These receptors were obtained from a female donor with early-stage non-small cell lung cancer.

This clonotype was observed many times. The V gene is TRBV7-2, the J gene TRBJ2-3; TRBD1 might be the D (5 bases). Germline V gene sequence: CDR1 SGHTA, CDR2 FQGNSA. The V gene lost 6 bases and the J gene lost 0 bases, with 10 bases spanning the gap. This CDR3 region has 14 residues. CDR3 protein: CASSSRQSTDTQYF. CDR3 nucleotides: TGTGCCAGCAGTTCCCGACAGAGCACAGATACGCAGTATTTT.

There are a few counts of this clonotype. This chain links TRBV7-8 with TRBJ2-5; 10 bases fit TRBD2. CDR1 and CDR2 from the germline V gene are SGHVS and FQNEAQ. The ends lost 5 bases at V and 0 bases at J; junction bases unmatched: 3. The CDR3 runs 15 residues. The CDR3 coding sequence is TGTGCCAGCAGCAAACTAGCGGGGTACCAAGAGACCCAGTACTTC. Translating it yields CASSKLAGYQETQYF.

In its sample, this clonotype was seen many times. The CDR3 region is CASSRQASRAGANVLTF. CDR3 sequence (DNA): TGTGCCAGTAGTAGACAGGCGAGTAGGGCTGGGGCCAACGTCCTGACTTTC. The gene calls are TRBV19 and TRBJ2-6, with D perhaps matching TRBD1 (6 bases). The V gene lost 4 bases and the J gene lost 2 bases, with 15 bases spanning the gap. The germline gives CDR1 LNHDA, CDR2 SQIVND (reference sequence). The CDR3 runs to 17 residues. The whole variable domain, filled in from reference TRBV19 and TRBJ2-6, reads DGGITQSPKYLFRKEGQNVTLSCEQNLNHDAMYWYRQDPGQGLRLIYYSQIVNDFQKGDIAEGYSVSREKKESFPLTVTSAQKNPTAFYLCASSRQASRAGANVLTFGAGSRLTVL.

This clonotype was counted many times. The J gene is TRBJ1-1, the V gene TRBV29-1; D not resolved. Trimming removed 4 bases from V and 1 base from J, with 10 bases in between. Germline CDR1 SQVTM, CDR2 ANQGSEA. The CDR3 sequence is 13 residues long. The CDR3, as DNA: TGCAGCGTTGTCCGGACCCCGAACACTGAAGCTTTCTTT. Protein: CSVVRTPNTEAFF.

This clonotype was seen ten or more times. This chain uses TRBV20-1 with TRBJ2-3; 7 positions agree with TRBD2. J lost 2 bases, V lost 7 bases, and 9 bases had no gene match. Germline-derived CDR1 and CDR2 are DFQATT and SNEGSKA (reference sequence). CDR3 length: 14 residues. The CDR3 DNA sequence: TGCAGTGGCCAGGCCCTAGCGGTCACAGATACGCAGTATTTT. This gives the protein CSGQALAVTDTQYF.

This clonotype was observed at least ten times. The chain recombines TRBV7-6 with TRBJ2-1; TRBD1 aligns across 8 bases. J was trimmed by 7 bases and V by 4 bases; bases with no gene match: 3. CDR1 and CDR2 from the germline V gene are SGHVS and FNYEAQ. This CDR3 comprises 13 residues. The CDR3: CASSSRQGNEQFF. The CDR3 DNA is TGTGCCAGCAGCTCAAGACAGGGGAATGAGCAGTTCTTC.